This T cell receptor beta chain was documented in a study of cytotoxic CD8 clonotypes in ibrutinib-treated CLL. Trimming removed 4 bases from V and 4 bases from J, with 18 bases in between. Germline loops: CDR1 SGDLS, CDR2 YYNGEE. The CDR3 consists of 16 residues. Method: immunoSEQ multiplex PCR; TCRdb's copy keeps in-frame clones and lacks some. This table holds over 65,000 clones, roughly 80% found once. The chain joins TRBV9 to TRBJ1-3; a weak D match, TRBD1 (5 bases). The origin of this receptor is a human donor with chronic lymphocytic leukemia. The sequencing here drew on PBMCs, taken after 12 months of ibrutinib treatment. Here the CDR3 DNA reads TGTGCCAGCAGCCCACCGGGGGTGTCGGCCGGAAACACCATATATTTT. Translated: CASSPPGVSAGNTIYF.